This TCR beta chain is drawn from a study of blood T cell repertoires in COVID-19. Study details: Both acute and convalescent COVID-19 samples were obtained from the United States, Italy and Spain. PBMCs, B-cell-depleted T cells, or T cells were the source of the cDNA or gDNA that made up the material.

Original processing notes: Reference gene primers were amplified, and this amplification served to estimate nucleated cell counts. The method was immunoSEQ multiplex PCR; TCRdb's version includes in-frame clones alone and lacks a portion of them. V, J and clone size were drawn from that table, and D and trimming were deduced from the DNA. Of 88,000 or so clones in the sample, over 70% are singletons; the top ten hold about 4.1%. The CDR3 consists of 17 residues. The germline V gene encodes CDR1 MNHEY and CDR2 SMNVEV (reference sequence). The trim removed 3 bases at V and 7 bases at J, leaving 16 bases unmatched.

This receptor was obtained from a man aged 60 to 75 with acute or convalescent COVID-19. This chain links TRBV27 with TRBJ2-7; 9 bases agree with TRBD1. Material: peripheral blood. As DNA, the CDR3 is TGTGCCAGCAGTTTGACGCCCCCGGGACAGGGAATATGGGAGCAGTACTTC. Protein sequence: CASSLTPPGQGIWEQYF.